Listed below are T cell receptor beta chains from one sample, sequenced in a study of T cell changes during pregnancy in multiple sclerosis. This table comes from immunoSEQ multiplex PCR, and its TCRdb copy is limited to in-frame clones, with some not included. The profile shows approximately 65,000 clones, roughly nine tenths of them singletons. Sequenced here: CD4+ T cells from peripheral blood mononuclear cells, sampled in the first trimester of pregnancy. The receptors were gathered from a female donor with multiple sclerosis, enrolled in a pregnancy study. The CDR3 runs from the conserved cysteine through the conserved F or W. The order of the fields is D gene, clone size, CDR3 length, V gene, J gene, CDR3 protein, CDR3 DNA. The D gene is left open where the match is weak. Rows give clone size only sometimes, using once, few, many, or a class for an expanded clone.

d_call: .
clone_size: .
cdr3_length: 12
v_call: TRBV4-1
j_call: TRBJ1-2
cdr3_aa: CASSQPQGGYTF
cdr3_nt: TGCGCCAGCAGCCAACCTCAGGGTGGCTACACCTTC

d_call: .
clone_size: once
cdr3_length: 15
v_call: TRBV18
j_call: TRBJ1-2
cdr3_aa: CASSPVPGWDYGYTF
cdr3_nt: TGTGCCAGCTCACCAGTCCCGGGGTGGGACTATGGCTACACCTTC

d_call: .
clone_size: .
cdr3_length: 15
v_call: TRBV11-2
j_call: TRBJ1-1
cdr3_aa: CASSLNRQGWTEAFF
cdr3_nt: TGTGCCAGCAGCTTAAATAGGCAGGGATGGACTGAAGCTTTCTTT

d_call: TRBD1
clone_size: .
cdr3_length: 13
v_call: TRBV5-4
j_call: TRBJ2-3
cdr3_aa: CASSLLQQGTQYF
cdr3_nt: TGTGCCAGCAGCTTGTTGCAACAGGGGACGCAGTATTTT

d_call: .
clone_size: .
cdr3_length: 15
v_call: TRBV7-2
j_call: TRBJ2-7
cdr3_aa: CASTALGGGLYEQYF
cdr3_nt: TGTGCCAGCACCGCCTTGGGCGGGGGCCTCTACGAGCAGTACTTC

d_call: TRBD1
clone_size: .
cdr3_length: 16
v_call: TRBV6-5
j_call: TRBJ2-1
cdr3_aa: CASSYPGGLSYNEQFF
cdr3_nt: TGTGCCAGCAGTTACCCAGGGGGCCTGTCCTACAATGAGCAGTTCTTC

d_call: TRBD2
clone_size: .
cdr3_length: 16
v_call: TRBV7-9
j_call: TRBJ2-3
cdr3_aa: CASSPERLADTDTQYF
cdr3_nt: TGTGCCAGCAGCCCGGAAAGACTAGCCGACACAGATACGCAGTATTTT

d_call: .
clone_size: .
cdr3_length: 17
v_call: TRBV5-6
j_call: TRBJ2-3
cdr3_aa: CASSSITTRVGTDTQYF
cdr3_nt: TGTGCCAGCAGCTCCATCACTACGAGGGTTGGCACAGATACGCAGTATTTT

d_call: .
clone_size: .
cdr3_length: 13
v_call: TRBV7-3
j_call: TRBJ2-3
cdr3_aa: CASSLIGTDTQYF
cdr3_nt: TGTGCCAGCAGCTTAATCGGCACAGATACGCAGTATTTT

d_call: .
clone_size: .
cdr3_length: 11
v_call: TRBV20-1
j_call: TRBJ2-4
cdr3_aa: CAVGLINIQYF
cdr3_nt: TGTGCGGTGGGACTGATCAACATTCAGTACTTC

d_call: TRBD1
clone_size: .
cdr3_length: 14
v_call: TRBV30
j_call: TRBJ1-2
cdr3_aa: CAWSRQGGLYGYTF
cdr3_nt: TGTGCCTGGAGTAGACAGGGAGGCCTTTATGGCTACACCTTC

d_call: TRBD1
clone_size: .
cdr3_length: 14
v_call: TRBV27
j_call: TRBJ1-1
cdr3_aa: CASIGGRSNTEAFF
cdr3_nt: TGTGCCAGCATAGGGGGCAGGTCGAACACTGAAGCTTTCTTT

d_call: .
clone_size: .
cdr3_length: 15
v_call: TRBV19
j_call: TRBJ1-2
cdr3_aa: CASSTGHLNGYGYTF
cdr3_nt: TGTGCCAGTAGTACCGGACACCTCAATGGCTATGGCTACACCTTC